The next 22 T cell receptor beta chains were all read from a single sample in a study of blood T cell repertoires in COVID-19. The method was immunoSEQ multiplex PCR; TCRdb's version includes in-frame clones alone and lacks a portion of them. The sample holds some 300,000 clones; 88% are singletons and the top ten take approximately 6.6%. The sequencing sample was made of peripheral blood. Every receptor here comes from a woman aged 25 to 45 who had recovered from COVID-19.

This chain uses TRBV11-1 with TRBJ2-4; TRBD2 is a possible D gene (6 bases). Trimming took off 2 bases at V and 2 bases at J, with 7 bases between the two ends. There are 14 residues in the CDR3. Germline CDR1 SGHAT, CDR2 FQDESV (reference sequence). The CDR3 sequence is CASSLLATKNIQYF. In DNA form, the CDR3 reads TGTGCCAGCAGCTTACTAGCGACCAAAAACATTCAGTACTTC.

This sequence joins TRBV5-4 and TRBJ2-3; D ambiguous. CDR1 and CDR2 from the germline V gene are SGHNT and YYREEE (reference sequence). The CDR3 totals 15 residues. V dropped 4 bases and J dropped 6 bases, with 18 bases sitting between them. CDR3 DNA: TGTGCCAGCAGCGCCGCAGCGACGACCTCCGATACGCAGTATTTT. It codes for CASSAAATTSDTQYF.

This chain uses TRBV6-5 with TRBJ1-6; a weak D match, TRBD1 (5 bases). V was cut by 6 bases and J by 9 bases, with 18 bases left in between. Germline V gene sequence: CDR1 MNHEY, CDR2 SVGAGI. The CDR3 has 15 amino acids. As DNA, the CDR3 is TGTGCCAGCAGATCGGCCGGGGCGGGAAGTTCACCCCTCCACTTT. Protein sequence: CASRSAGAGSSPLHF.

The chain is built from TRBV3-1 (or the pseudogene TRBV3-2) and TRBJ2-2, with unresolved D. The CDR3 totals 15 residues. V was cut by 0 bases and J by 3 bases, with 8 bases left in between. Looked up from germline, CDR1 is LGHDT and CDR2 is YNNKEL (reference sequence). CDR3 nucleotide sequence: TGTGCCAGCAGCCAAGATATCGGTGACACCGGGGAGCTGTTTTTT. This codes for CASSQDIGDTGELFF.

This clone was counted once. CDR3 protein: CATSDSRLAGGETQYF. The CDR3 region has the DNA TGTGCCACCAGTGATTCCCGACTAGCGGGGGGAGAGACCCAGTACTTC. The gene calls are TRBV24-1 and TRBJ2-5, with 13 bases matching TRBD2. V shed 2 bases, J shed 4 bases, and the junction held 3 bases outside the gene matches. Germline V gives CDR1 KGHDR, CDR2 SFDVKD. The CDR3 covers 16 residues.

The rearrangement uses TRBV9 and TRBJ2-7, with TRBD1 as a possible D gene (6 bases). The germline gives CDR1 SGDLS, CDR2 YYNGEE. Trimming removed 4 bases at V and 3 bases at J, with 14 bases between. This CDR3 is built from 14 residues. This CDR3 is CASSSGVGNYEQYF. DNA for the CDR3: TGTGCCAGCAGCTCAGGGGTAGGGAACTACGAGCAGTACTTC.

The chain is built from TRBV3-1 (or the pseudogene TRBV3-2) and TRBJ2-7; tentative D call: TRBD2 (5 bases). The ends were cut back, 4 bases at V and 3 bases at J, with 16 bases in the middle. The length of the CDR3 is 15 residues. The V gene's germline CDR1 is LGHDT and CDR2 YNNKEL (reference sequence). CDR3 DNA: TGTGCCAGCAGCCCCCGATGGGAGACGGACTACGAGCAGTACTTC. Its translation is CASSPRWETDYEQYF.

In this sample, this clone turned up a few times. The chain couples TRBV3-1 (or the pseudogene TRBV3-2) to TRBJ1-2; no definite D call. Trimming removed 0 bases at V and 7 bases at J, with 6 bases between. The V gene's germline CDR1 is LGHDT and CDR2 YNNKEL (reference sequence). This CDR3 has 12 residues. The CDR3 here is CASSQDLRGYTF. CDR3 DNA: TGTGCCAGCAGCCAAGATCTTCGTGGCTACACCTTC.

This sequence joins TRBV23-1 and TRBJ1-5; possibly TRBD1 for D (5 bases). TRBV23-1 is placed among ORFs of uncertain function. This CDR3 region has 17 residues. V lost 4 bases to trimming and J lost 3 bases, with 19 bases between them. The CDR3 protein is CASSRVVEQVYNQPQHF. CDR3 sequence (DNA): TGCGCCAGCAGTCGAGTTGTGGAACAGGTCTACAATCAGCCCCAGCATTTT.

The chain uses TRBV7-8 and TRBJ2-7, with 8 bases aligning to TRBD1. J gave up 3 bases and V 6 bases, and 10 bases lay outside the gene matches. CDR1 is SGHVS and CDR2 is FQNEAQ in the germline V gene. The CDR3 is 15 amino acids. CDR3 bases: TGTGCCAGCAGTCACCAGGGGGCAGGGGGCTACGAGCAGTACTTC. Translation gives CASSHQGAGGYEQYF.

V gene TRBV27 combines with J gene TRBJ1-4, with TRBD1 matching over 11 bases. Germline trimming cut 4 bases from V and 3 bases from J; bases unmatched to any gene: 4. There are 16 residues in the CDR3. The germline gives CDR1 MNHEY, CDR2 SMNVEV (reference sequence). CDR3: CASSWDRGRANEKLFF. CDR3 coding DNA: TGTGCCAGCAGTTGGGACAGGGGGAGAGCTAATGAAAAACTGTTTTTT.

The CDR3 DNA is TGTGCCAGCAGTCCCCCGGTAGATACGCAGTATTTT. Translating gives CASSPPVDTQYF. The chain combines TRBV12-3 or TRBV12-4 with TRBJ2-3; D remains ambiguous. Trimming cost V 5 bases and J 5 bases, with 8 bases left between them. The CDR3 runs 12 residues.

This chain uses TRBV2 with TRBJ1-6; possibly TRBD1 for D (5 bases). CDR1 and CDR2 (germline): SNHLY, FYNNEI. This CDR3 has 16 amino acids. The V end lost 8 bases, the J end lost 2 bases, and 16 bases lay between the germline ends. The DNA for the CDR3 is TGTGCCAGCGCCAGCCTTGGGGGGACCTATAATTCACCCCTCCACTTT. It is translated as CASASLGGTYNSPLHF. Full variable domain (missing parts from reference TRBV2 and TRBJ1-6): EPEVTQTPSHQVTQMGQEVILRCVPISNHLYFYWYRQILGQKVEFLVSFYNNEISEKSEIFDDQFSVERPDGSNFTLKIRSTKLEDSAMYFCASASLGGTYNSPLHFGNGTRLTVT.

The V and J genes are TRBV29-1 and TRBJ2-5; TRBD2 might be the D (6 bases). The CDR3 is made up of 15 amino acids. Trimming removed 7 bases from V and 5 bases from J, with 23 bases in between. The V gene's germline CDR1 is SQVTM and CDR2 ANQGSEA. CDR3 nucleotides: TGCAGCGGGAGCCCGGGACTCCTTTCAGGGGAGACCCAGTACTTC. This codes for CSGSPGLLSGETQYF. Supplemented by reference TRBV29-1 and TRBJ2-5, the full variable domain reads SAVISQKPSRDICQRGTSLTIQCQVDSQVTMMFWYRQQPGQSLTLIATANQGSEATYESGFVIDKFPISRPNLTFSTLTVSNMSPEDSSIYLCSGSPGLLSGETQYFGPGTRLLVL.

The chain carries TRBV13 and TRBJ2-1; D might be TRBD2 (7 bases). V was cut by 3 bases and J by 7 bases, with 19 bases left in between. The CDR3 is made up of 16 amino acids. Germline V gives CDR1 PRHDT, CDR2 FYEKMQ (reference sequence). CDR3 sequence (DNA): TGTGCCAGCAGCTTTTTTGGGGGGGCTTTGAAGAATGAGCAGTTCTTC. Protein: CASSFFGGALKNEQFF.

The CDR3 DNA reads as TGCGCCAGTTCCGGTACGGGGGATGGCTACACCTTC. The encoded protein is CASSGTGDGYTF. The chain carries TRBV5-1 and TRBJ1-2; the D gene is possibly TRBD1 (5 bases). The CDR3 is 12 residues long. Germline V gene data show CDR1 as SGHRS and CDR2 as YFSETQ. The V and J ends lost 8 bases and 6 bases respectively, with 14 bases between them.

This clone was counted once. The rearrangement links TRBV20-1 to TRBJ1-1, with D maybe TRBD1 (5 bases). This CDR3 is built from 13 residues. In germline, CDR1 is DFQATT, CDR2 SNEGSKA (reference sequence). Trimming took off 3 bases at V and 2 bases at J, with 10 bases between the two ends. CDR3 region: CSASNTGNTEAFF. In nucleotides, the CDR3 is TGCAGTGCTAGTAACACAGGTAACACTGAAGCTTTCTTT.

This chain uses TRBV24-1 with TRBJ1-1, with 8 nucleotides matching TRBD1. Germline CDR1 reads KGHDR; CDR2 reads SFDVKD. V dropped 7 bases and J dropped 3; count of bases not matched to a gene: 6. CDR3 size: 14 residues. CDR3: CATRGQGGDTEAFF. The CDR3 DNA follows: TGTGCCACCAGAGGACAGGGAGGGGACACTGAAGCTTTCTTT.

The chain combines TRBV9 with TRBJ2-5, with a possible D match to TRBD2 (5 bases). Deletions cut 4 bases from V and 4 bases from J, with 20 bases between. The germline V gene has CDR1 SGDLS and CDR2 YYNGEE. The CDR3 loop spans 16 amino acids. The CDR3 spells CASSPSGLDRAETQYF. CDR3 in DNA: TGTGCCAGCAGCCCAAGCGGACTGGATAGGGCAGAGACCCAGTACTTC.

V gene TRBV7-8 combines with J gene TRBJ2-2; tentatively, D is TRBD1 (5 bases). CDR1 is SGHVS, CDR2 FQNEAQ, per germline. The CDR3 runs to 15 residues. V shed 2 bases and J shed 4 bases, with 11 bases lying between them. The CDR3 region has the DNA TGTGCCAGCAGCTTACTAGGGGCGAGCACCGGGGAGCTGTTTTTT. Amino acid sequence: CASSLLGASTGELFF.

CDR3 region: CASSLGTGDYSNQPQHF. DNA of the CDR3: TGTGCCAGCAGCCTCGGGACGGGGGACTATAGCAATCAGCCCCAGCATTTT. The gene calls are TRBV4-2 and TRBJ1-5; D is perhaps TRBD1 (5 bases). The CDR3 sequence is 17 residues long. Germline V gene lookup returns CDR1 LGHNA and CDR2 YNFKEQ. Trimming pared 4 bases from V and 0 bases from J, leaving 16 bases between.

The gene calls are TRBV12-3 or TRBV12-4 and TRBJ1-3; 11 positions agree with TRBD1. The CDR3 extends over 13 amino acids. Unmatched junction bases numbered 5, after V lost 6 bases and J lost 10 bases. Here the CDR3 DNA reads TGTGCCAGCAGCTGGGACAGGGGGAATACCATATATTTT. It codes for CASSWDRGNTIYF.